This T cell receptor (beta chain) was identified during a study of regulatory T cells in long-lasting Graves disease. Through Arm-PCR of CDR3 regions and iRepertoire HTBI primers, TCR beta libraries were built. Per the study methods: Gene usage covered some 66 TRBV and 14 to 15 TRBJ segments. TCRdb reprocessed the multiplex PCR reads via MiXCR and lists one record per CDR3 protein. These V and J calls derive from TCRdb rather than the authors' analysis. This sample has 420,000 or so distinct CDR3 sequences, with around 17% found just once. Described time point: newly diagnosed GD, antithyroid drugs for less than 3 months. Researchers made the TCR library from RNA that was extracted from PBMCs. This clonotype was recorded many times. This sample also belongs to another study, concerning T cells in Graves' hyperthyroidism and ophthalmopathy. That investigation notes: A set of HTBI primers served as the primers for a first-round RT-PCR of the TCR CDR3.

This TCR was sampled from a woman under 30 with Graves disease. The material sequenced was peripheral blood mononuclear cells (PBMCs), taken at new diagnosis, from a patient treated with antithyroid drugs.

As DNA, the CDR3 is TGTGCCAGCAGCTTCCGAGACATGTTCAATGAGCAGTTCTTC. Its translation is CASSFRDMFNEQFF. The rearrangement uses TRBV7-2 and TRBJ2-1; D call uncertain. The V gene's germline CDR1 is SGHTA and CDR2 FQGNSA. This CDR3 region has 14 residues. Trimming took off 3 bases at V and 6 bases at J, with 12 bases between the two ends. Variable domain in full (rest from reference TRBV7-2 and TRBJ2-1): GAGVSQSPSNKVTEKGKDVELRCDPISGHTALYWYRQSLGQGLEFLIYFQGNSAPDKSGLPSDRFSAERTGGSVSTLTIQRTQQEDSAVYLCASSFRDMFNEQFFGPGTRLTVL.